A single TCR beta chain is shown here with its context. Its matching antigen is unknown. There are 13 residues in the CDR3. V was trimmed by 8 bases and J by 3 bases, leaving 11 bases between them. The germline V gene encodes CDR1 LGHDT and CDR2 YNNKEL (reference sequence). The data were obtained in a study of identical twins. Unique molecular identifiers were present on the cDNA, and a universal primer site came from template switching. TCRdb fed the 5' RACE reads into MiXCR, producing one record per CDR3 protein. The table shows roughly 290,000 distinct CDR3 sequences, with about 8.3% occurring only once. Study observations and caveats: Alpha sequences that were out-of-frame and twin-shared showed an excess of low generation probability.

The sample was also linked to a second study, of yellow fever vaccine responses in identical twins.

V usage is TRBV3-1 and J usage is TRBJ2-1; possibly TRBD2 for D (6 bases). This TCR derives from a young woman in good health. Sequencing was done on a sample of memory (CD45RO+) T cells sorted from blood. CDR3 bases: TGTGCCAGCGGGGGGTTTGACTACAATGAGCAGTTCTTC. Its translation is CASGGFDYNEQFF.